The source of this TCR beta chain is a study of blood T cell repertoires in COVID-19 (dated by TCRdb to 2019 to 2021). Notes on the research overall: The collaborator samples originated in the United States, Italy and Spain and spanned the acute and convalescent phases of COVID-19. Where available, HLA class I and class II types were taken from metadata supplied by the sample provider and were not determined by assay-based typing. Samples were obtained from the ongoing ImmuneRACE study (first 160 participants) and from about 1,300 subjects provided by 6 global collaborators. The material from the prospective study consisted of cDNA or gDNA derived from T cells, B-cell-depleted T cells, or PBMCs. Sample metadata almost always included a de-identified subject ID, COVID-19 status, age in years and sex. The dataset comprised deeply sampled blood TCRbeta repertoires from subjects exposed to, actively infected with, or recovered from COVID-19. A freely available public database, intended as a resource for researchers studying the immune response to SARS-CoV-2, is where the repertoires were released. General findings and caveats noted by the study authors: The amount of clinical and demographic metadata varied by source and participant and was provided uncurated.

In Seattle, one collaborating source enrolled patients while the infection was active and tracked those patients longitudinally over the course of disease. Whole blood was collected in K2EDTA tubes by collaborating institutions according to the institutions' own protocols. For TCRbeta analysis, collaborator samples were shipped as frozen whole blood, as isolated PBMCs, or as DNA extracted from either sample type. To note about this clone: Which antigen it targets is not known. No base quality information exists; no much larger clone differs at one position.

TCRbeta CDR3 regions were amplified from genomic DNA using the immunoSEQ Assay, a bias-controlled multiplex PCR. Processing in the source paper ran as follows. Within the assay, amplification of reference gene primers was used to estimate how many nucleated cells each sample contained. To quantify the absolute abundance of each unique TCRbeta CDR3 rearrangement, sequence reads were collapsed and filtered. Productive Simpson clonality was computed per sample as the square root of Simpson's diversity index over productive rearrangements. Entries here come from immuneACCESS through TCRdb and include only in-frame sequences with V and J called. Some clones fail to appear in such tables; in the studies checked, an unresolved V gene covers under half of the shortfall, and the cause of the remainder is unknown. The V and J calls and clone size are taken from that table; D and trimming were inferred from the DNA. This sample comprises over 55,000 clones, 80% to 85% of them detected only once. In total, the top ten clones hold 8% to 10% of the sample.

In the germline V gene, CDR1 corresponds to KGHDR and CDR2 to SFDVKD. Trimming leaves V shorter by 5 bases and J shorter by 4 bases, with the junction holding 12 bases beyond the gene matches. There are 17 amino acids in the CDR3, from cysteine to phenylalanine inclusive. Just CDR3 DNA is preserved here, 51 bases in frame from base 1. The sequence derives from an older man with COVID-19, enrolled during active disease. Sequenced: peripheral blood. The sequence is built from TRBV24-1 and TRBJ2-1; 8 of the junction bases match TRBD1. The sequence in DNA is TGTGCCACCAGTGGGACAGGGAAGGGCAGGGGTTACAATGAGCAGTTCTTC. The translation is CATSGTGKGRGYNEQFF.